The clone carrying this TCR beta chain was detected once. V was clipped by 4 bases and J by 7 bases, with 14 bases between them. The germline V gene encodes CDR1 MNHEY and CDR2 SVGAGI. This CDR3 spans 13 amino acids. This record belongs to a study of blood T cell repertoires in COVID-19. Overall study: COVID-19 samples, acute and convalescent, were from the United States, Italy and Spain. The analysed material was cDNA or gDNA that came from T cells, B-cell-depleted T cells, or PBMCs.

In the original processing: Amplification of reference gene primers provided the estimated nucleated cell counts. This table comes from immunoSEQ multiplex PCR, and its TCRdb copy is limited to in-frame clones, with some not included. V and J calls and clone size are those listed in that table; D and trimming were worked out from the DNA. Of approximately 150,000 clones in the sample, approximately 89% were seen once. The source is a human donor in a cohort sampled during active COVID-19. The chain has TRBV6-5 and TRBJ2-7; D unresolved. Sequenced: peripheral blood. The CDR3 sequence: CASSFQSEVEQYF. The CDR3 nucleotides read TGTGCCAGCAGTTTCCAATCAGAAGTTGAGCAGTACTTC.